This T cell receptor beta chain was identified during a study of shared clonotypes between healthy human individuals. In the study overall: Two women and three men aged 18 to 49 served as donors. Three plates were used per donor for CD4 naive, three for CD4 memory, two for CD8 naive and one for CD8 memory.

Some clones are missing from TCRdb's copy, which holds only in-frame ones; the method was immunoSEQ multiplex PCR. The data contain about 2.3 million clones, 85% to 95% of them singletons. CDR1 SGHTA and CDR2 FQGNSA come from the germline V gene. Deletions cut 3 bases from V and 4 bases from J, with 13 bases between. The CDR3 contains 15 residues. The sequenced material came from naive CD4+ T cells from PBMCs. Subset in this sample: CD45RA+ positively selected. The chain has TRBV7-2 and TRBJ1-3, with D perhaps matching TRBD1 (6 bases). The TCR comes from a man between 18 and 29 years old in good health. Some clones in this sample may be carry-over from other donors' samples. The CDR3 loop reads CASSFSGGRGNTIYF. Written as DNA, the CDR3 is TGTGCCAGCAGCTTCAGCGGGGGGCGCGGAAACACCATATATTTT.